Following are 6 T cell receptor beta chains from one sample sequenced in a study of OX40 agonist ivuxolimab in advanced cancers. Libraries were built with the immunoSEQ multiplex PCR assay. TCRdb holds this immuneACCESS table with in-frame rearrangements only. Some clones are missing; in checked studies, unresolved V genes explain under half, and the rest has no known cause. In all, the sample holds about 62,000 clones, and less than 85% of those were seen once. The top ten clonotypes cover under 13% of the sample. The source material was CD4+ or CD8+ T cells sorted from blood, sampled in a trial of the OX40 agonist ivuxolimab. Receptor source: an adult with an advanced solid tumor such as melanoma, head and neck, liver or kidney cancer.

A word on this clone: A clone one base away is much larger, so this may be a read error. Distinct nucleotide sequences in the sample also encode this CDR3. V is TRBV9 and J is TRBJ1-6; tentative D call: TRBD1 (5 bases). The V gene lost 0 bases and the J gene lost 13 bases, with 17 bases spanning the gap. Germline loops: CDR1 SGDLS, CDR2 YYNGEE. The CDR3 has 15 residues. CDR3 DNA: TGTGCCAGCAGCGTAGATGGGCAGGGAGGGTCGCCCCTCCACTTT. It encodes CASSVDGQGGSPLHF.

The chain has TRBV5-1 and TRBJ2-5, with 7 bases identical to TRBD1. V shed 2 bases, J shed 1 base, and the junction held 2 bases outside the gene matches. CDR1 and CDR2 (germline): SGHRS, YFSETQ. The length of the CDR3 is 14 residues. The CDR3 region is CASSLRQGQETQYF. CDR3 nucleotides: TGCGCCAGCAGCTTACGACAGGGCCAAGAGACCCAGTACTTC.

This rearrangement joins TRBV7-9 to TRBJ2-4, with D perhaps TRBD2 (7 bases). V gave up 5 bases and J gave up 7 bases, with 24 bases separating them. Germline CDR1 and CDR2: SEHNR and FQNEAQ (reference sequence). The CDR3 has 17 residues. This CDR3 reads CASSPLMKAGARNIQYF. CDR3 nucleotides: TGTGCCAGCAGCCCCCTTATGAAGGCGGGGGCCCGGAACATTCAGTACTTC.

The chain is built from TRBV6-1 and TRBJ1-1; 7 nucleotides agree with TRBD1. The junction had 6 bases not matched to a gene; V was cut back by 4 bases and J by 4 bases. Germline CDR1 reads MNHNS; CDR2 reads SASEGT. The CDR3 has 14 amino acids. This CDR3 reads CASSVMGDSTEAFF. For the CDR3, the DNA is TGTGCCAGCAGTGTAATGGGGGACAGCACTGAAGCTTTCTTT.

V gene TRBV18 combines with J gene TRBJ1-2; no firm D call. Trimming removed 2 bases from V and 8 bases from J, with 21 bases in between. The germline CDR1 and CDR2 sequences are KGHSH and LQKENI. CDR3 length: 16 residues. In DNA, the CDR3 is TGTGCCAGCTCACCAACCGAGCCAAGGGCAGGAGCCGGCTACACCTTC. Translation: CASSPTEPRAGAGYTF.

The chain links TRBV2 to TRBJ2-7; D uncertain. This CDR3 contains 10 residues. V was clipped by 4 bases and J by 5 bases, with 3 bases between them. Germline V lookup: CDR1 SNHLY, CDR2 FYNNEI. In nucleotides, the CDR3 is TGTGCCAGCAGTGTAAACGAGCAGTACTTC. Amino acid sequence: CASSVNEQYF.